The 13 T cell receptor beta chains below come from one sample, sequenced in a study of blood T cell repertoires in COVID-19. The protocol was immunoSEQ multiplex PCR, while the TCRdb copy is restricted to in-frame clones and leaves out a portion. The sample consists of roughly 200,000 clones, approximately 80% of them appearing once. The sample comprised peripheral blood. The receptor set was obtained from a woman aged 40 to 55 with COVID-19, enrolled during active disease.

Ten or more counts support this clone. Other nucleotide sequences from this sample produce the same CDR3. V gene TRBV6-4 combines with J gene TRBJ2-3; 8 bases map to TRBD1. After removal of 0 bases from V and 4 bases from J, the junction contained 0 bases not matched to a gene. From germline, CDR1 is MRHNA and CDR2 SNTAGT. This CDR3 has 14 amino acids. The CDR3 nucleotides read TGTGCCAGCAGTGACTCGACAGGGGCAGATACGCAGTATTTT. It codes for CASSDSTGADTQYF.

The chain combines TRBV6-5 with TRBJ1-1, with 10 bases aligning to TRBD1. Germline CDR1 and CDR2: MNHEY and SVGAGI. With V trimmed by 10 bases and J by 10 bases, 12 bases remained unmatched. CDR3 length: 13 amino acids. In nucleotides, the CDR3 is TGTGCCACGGAGACAGGGGGCGCGGTTTTAGCTTTCTTT. Translated: CATETGGAVLAFF.

The chain joins TRBV19 to TRBJ2-4, with 8 bases fitting TRBD1. Germline lookup yields CDR1 LNHDA and CDR2 SQIVND (reference sequence). The junction had 8 bases not matched to a gene; V was cut back by 6 bases and J by 1 base. CDR3 size: 16 residues. CDR3 sequence: CASSERQGRAKNIQYF. The CDR3 DNA sequence: TGTGCCAGTAGCGAGAGACAGGGGAGGGCCAAAAACATTCAGTACTTC. Based on the CDR3 plus reference TRBV19 and TRBJ2-4, the full variable domain is DGGITQSPKYLFRKEGQNVTLSCEQNLNHDAMYWYRQDPGQGLRLIYYSQIVNDFQKGDIAEGYSVSREKKESFPLTVTSAQKNPTAFYLCASSERQGRAKNIQYFGAGTRLSVL.

The J gene is TRBJ1-5, the V gene TRBV5-6; 7 bases line up with TRBD1. V shed 0 bases, J shed 0 bases, and the junction held 6 bases outside the gene matches. CDR1 and CDR2 from the germline V gene are SGHDT and YYEEEE. The CDR3 covers 17 residues. The CDR3 nucleotides are TGTGCCAGCAGCTTGGGGACAGGTTCTTATAGCAATCAGCCCCAGCATTTT. Translated, it gives CASSLGTGSYSNQPQHF. The complete variable domain, with remaining parts taken from reference TRBV5-6 and TRBJ1-5, reads DAGVTQSPTHLIKTRGQQVTLRCSPKSGHDTVSWYQQALGQGPQFIFQYYEEEERQRGNFPDRFSGHQFPNYSSELNVNALLLGDSALYLCASSLGTGSYSNQPQHFGDGTRLSIL.

This clone was detected only once. The chain uses TRBV19 and TRBJ1-1; perhaps TRBD1 as D (5 bases). With 2 bases removed from V and 5 bases from J, the gap between germline ends came to 9 bases. This CDR3 is built from 13 residues. The germline V gene has CDR1 LNHDA and CDR2 SQIVND (reference sequence). CDR3 bases: TGTGCCAGTAGTATAAGACAGCTTACTGAAGCTTTCTTT. It specifies CASSIRQLTEAFF.

The V gene is TRBV10-3, the J gene TRBJ1-1, with D hard to call. CDR3 length: 11 amino acids. The V end lost 4 bases, the J end lost 5 bases, and 5 bases lay between the germline ends. CDR1 ENHRY and CDR2 SYGVKD come from the germline V gene. The CDR3 sequence: CAISAGTEAFF. The CDR3 DNA reads TGTGCCATCAGTGCCGGGACTGAAGCTTTCTTT.

The chain is built from TRBV6-1 and TRBJ1-5; 7 nucleotides match TRBD1. This CDR3 has 16 amino acids. Germline values: CDR1 MNHNS, CDR2 SASEGT. V was pared by 3 bases and J by 1 base, with 6 bases of the junction left unmatched. For the CDR3, the DNA is TGTGCCAGCAGTGAGACAGGGTGGTGGAGCAATCAGCCCCAGCATTTT. This sequence encodes CASSETGWWSNQPQHF.

This clone has more than one count but fewer than ten. Sequence at one end of the junction differs from germline and may be a read error. The rearrangement links TRBV5-1 to TRBJ2-7, with D unclear. The CDR3 sequence is 14 residues long. From germline, CDR1 is SGHRS and CDR2 YFSETQ. The DNA for the CDR3 is TGCGCCAGCAGCTTGGTCGTTTACTCCCACGAGCAGTACTTC. The encoded protein is CASSLVVYSHEQYF.

The CDR3 DNA reads TGTGCCAGCAGCGTAGGCGGGAGGCCGGAAAATGAGCAGTTCTTC. Amino acid sequence: CASSVGGRPENEQFF. The chain links TRBV9 to TRBJ2-1, with 8 bases matching TRBD2. The CDR3 has 15 amino acids. CDR1 is SGDLS, CDR2 YYNGEE, per germline. Trimming removed 0 bases from V and 7 bases from J; junction bases left unmatched: 6.

CDR3 nucleotides: TGTGCCATCACTAGTCCGACGGCGGGTAAGACTGAAGCTTTCTTT. It specifies CAITSPTAGKTEAFF. This rearrangement joins TRBV28 to TRBJ1-1, with no clear D. Germline values: CDR1 MDHEN, CDR2 SYDVKM. This CDR3 is 15 amino acids long. V was clipped by 10 bases and J by 5 bases, with 23 bases between them.

The gene calls are TRBV19 and TRBJ1-2; D is unclear. Trimming removed 1 base from V and 1 base from J, with 4 bases in between. CDR1 and CDR2 from the germline V gene are LNHDA and SQIVND (reference sequence). The CDR3 is made up of 13 amino acids. In DNA form, the CDR3 reads TGTGCCAGTAGTATAGGCGTTAACTATGGCTACACCTTC. It specifies CASSIGVNYGYTF. Full variable domain (remainder filled in from reference TRBV19 and TRBJ1-2): DGGITQSPKYLFRKEGQNVTLSCEQNLNHDAMYWYRQDPGQGLRLIYYSQIVNDFQKGDIAEGYSVSREKKESFPLTVTSAQKNPTAFYLCASSIGVNYGYTFGSGTRLTVV.

This clone appeared a single time. The chain couples TRBV29-1 to TRBJ2-5; D possibly corresponds to TRBD2 (6 bases). From germline, CDR1 is SQVTM and CDR2 ANQGSEA. This CDR3 contains 13 residues. The V end lost 4 bases, the J end lost 5 bases, and 14 bases lay between the germline ends. CDR3 loop: CSVGGGWGETQYF. DNA of the CDR3: TGCAGCGTTGGCGGAGGGTGGGGGGAGACCCAGTACTTC.

The chain recombines TRBV11-2 with TRBJ2-3; weak D call: TRBD2 (7 bases). The CDR3 runs to 14 residues. V was pared by 5 bases and J by 5 bases, with 14 bases between. Per germline, CDR1 SGHAT and CDR2 FQNNGV. This CDR3 is CASSPLGGGDTQYF. DNA for the CDR3: TGTGCCAGCAGCCCACTAGGGGGGGGAGATACGCAGTATTTT.